What follows is one T cell receptor (beta chain) and its context. The sample contains more than one DNA sequence encoding this CDR3. These data belong to a study of blood T cell repertoires in COVID-19. As for the study in general: The analysed material was cDNA or gDNA that came from T cells, B-cell-depleted T cells, or PBMCs.

Using immunoSEQ multiplex PCR, the repertoire was profiled, and TCRdb retains in-frame clones only, with some absent. The repertoire holds over 150,000 clones, with approximately 90% as singletons. The CDR3 sequence is 12 residues long. V shed 7 bases, J shed 2 bases, and the junction held 2 bases outside the gene matches. CDR1 SQVTM and CDR2 ANQGSEA come from the germline V gene. The rearrangement links TRBV29-1 to TRBJ2-7; 10 nucleotides agree with TRBD1. This clonotype originated in a man aged 45 to 65 who had recovered from COVID-19. The specimen sequenced was peripheral blood. The CDR3 is CSAGQGAYEQYF. The DNA of the CDR3 is TGCAGCGCTGGACAGGGGGCCTACGAGCAGTACTTC.